The 5 T cell receptor beta chains below were found in one sample sequenced in a study of T cell changes during pregnancy in multiple sclerosis. The repertoire was sequenced with immunoSEQ multiplex PCR; TCRdb's copy has only in-frame clones and lacks some. Of approximately 51,000 clones in the sample, roughly 90% were seen once. The sequences come from CD4+ T cells from peripheral blood mononuclear cells, collected after pregnancy. These receptors all stem from a female donor with multiple sclerosis, enrolled in a pregnancy study.

This sequence joins TRBV12-2 and TRBJ1-5; the table's D call, TRBD1, was not checked against the DNA. TRBV12-2 has pseudogene status. CDR3 length equals 16 residues. The CDR3 coding sequence is TGTGCAAGTCGCTTAGAAAAGGACAGAAGCAATCAGCCCCAGCATTTT. Encoded protein: CASRLEKDRSNQPQHF.

The chain uses TRBV6-1 and TRBJ2-7; 10 bases align to TRBD1. With V trimmed by 4 bases and J by 5 bases, 14 bases remained unmatched. CDR1 is MNHNS, CDR2 SASEGT, per germline. There are 17 residues in the CDR3. CDR3 sequence reads: CASSGLRDRGFHDEQYF. The CDR3, as DNA: TGTGCCAGCAGTGGCCTCCGGGACAGGGGTTTTCACGACGAGCAGTACTTC.

This chain links TRBV29-1 with TRBJ2-2; 7 bases map to TRBD2. J gave up 1 base and V 7 bases, and 9 bases lay outside the gene matches. CDR3 length: 15 amino acids. Per the germline V gene, CDR1 is SQVTM and CDR2 is ANQGSEA. CDR3 in amino acids: CSGLGGRENTGELFF. The CDR3 DNA sequence: TGCAGCGGCCTGGGGGGGAGGGAGAACACCGGGGAGCTGTTTTTT.

V gene TRBV4-3 combines with J gene TRBJ2-5, with 8 bases matching TRBD2. CDR3 size: 14 residues. Per the germline V gene, CDR1 is LGHNA and CDR2 is YSLEER. Trimming took 1 base from V and 5 from J; bases not matched to a gene: 3. The CDR3 protein is CASSQAGRGETQYF. The DNA for the CDR3 is TGCGCCAGCAGCCAAGCCGGGAGGGGTGAGACCCAGTACTTC.

This chain links TRBV19 with TRBJ1-5; 8 nucleotides align to TRBD1. CDR1 is LNHDA and CDR2 is SQIVND in the germline V gene (reference sequence). V gave up 5 bases and J gave up 5 bases; unmatched junction bases: 5. This CDR3 has 14 amino acids. CDR3 residues: CASSLRQGHQPQHF. Written as DNA, the CDR3 is TGTGCCAGTAGTTTAAGACAGGGGCATCAGCCCCAGCATTTT.